Listed below are T cell receptor beta chains from one sample, sequenced in a study of blood T cell repertoires in COVID-19. The assay was immunoSEQ multiplex PCR, and TCRdb's table has in-frame clones only and misses some. The sample records about 160,000 clones, 75% to 85% being singletons. Sequencing was performed on PBMCs or T cells enriched from blood (not recorded which). These receptor sequences come from a man aged 40-49 years who had recovered from COVID-19. The CDR3 runs from the conserved cysteine through the conserved F or W. The D gene is left open where the match is weak. The size of a clone is reported for some rows only, either as once, few or many, or as a class for expanded clones.

j_gene | v_gene | abundance | d_gene | CDR3nt | CDR3aa
TRBJ2-7 | TRBV30 | . | . | TGTGCCTGGAGTGTCAGGAAGTACGAGCAGTACTTC | CAWSVRKYEQYF
TRBJ2-5 | TRBV14 | . | . | TGTGCCAGCAGCCGGATCTTGGGGGGTTTGGAGACCCAGTACTTC | CASSRILGGLETQYF
TRBJ1-2 | TRBV24-1 | few | TRBD1 | TGTGCCACCAGTGGGACAGGGGACAACTATGGCTACACCTTC | CATSGTGDNYGYTF
TRBJ1-2 | TRBV7-9 | once | . | TGTGCCAGCAGCCGCCTCCGCGACAGCCTGTATAGTGGCTACACCTTC | CASSRLRDSLYSGYTF
TRBJ1-1 | TRBV2 | . | . | TGTGCCAGCAGTGAATTGGGGGCCACTGAAGCTTTCTTT | CASSELGATEAFF
TRBJ2-5 | TRBV15 | . | TRBD1 | TGTGCCACCAGCAGAGAGTTCCTTAGGACAGGGCTCCAAGAGACCCAGTACTTC | CATSREFLRTGLQETQYF
TRBJ1-5 | TRBV30 | few | . | TGTGCCTGCAGTGTAATGGCTTATAGCAATCAGCCCCAGCATTTT | CACSVMAYSNQPQHF
TRBJ1-1 | TRBV3-1/TRBV3-2 | . | . | TGTGCCAGCAGCCAAGGGAGTGAAGCTTTCTTT | CASSQGSEAFF
TRBJ1-4 | TRBV6-5 | . | . | TGTGCCAGCGGGCTTCAAACTAATGAAAAACTGTTTTTT | CASGLQTNEKLFF
TRBJ1-5 | TRBV2 | . | . | TGTGCCAGCAGTGAATCGATCGGGTTACTCAATCAGCCCCAGCATTTT | CASSESIGLLNQPQHF
TRBJ1-1 | TRBV5-1 | . | TRBD1 | TGCGCCAGCAGCTCACAGGGGAAAGGGAACACTGAAGCTTTCTTT | CASSSQGKGNTEAFF
TRBJ2-3 | TRBV10-1 | . | TRBD2 | TGCGCCAGCTCGAGGGAAATCGTCCGGGGGGTCACAGATACGCAGTATTTT | CASSREIVRGVTDTQYF
TRBJ1-4 | TRBV18 | . | . | TGTGCCAGCTCACCACAGGGGACTAATGAAAAACTGTTTTTT | CASSPQGTNEKLFF
TRBJ1-3 | TRBV19 | few | . | TGTGCCAGTAGTCGCAGCTCTGGAAACACCATATATTTT | CASSRSSGNTIYF
TRBJ1-1 | TRBV5-5 | . | . | TGTGCCAGCAGCCGACCGGCTATGGAGCCTCCGGGGAACACTGAAGCTTTCTTT | CASSRPAMEPPGNTEAFF
TRBJ2-1 | TRBV7-6 | . | . | TGTGCCAGCAGCTCCGCCCCCGGGGGGCCGAATGAGCAGTTCTTC | CASSSAPGGPNEQFF
TRBJ2-2 | TRBV7-3 | . | TRBD2 | TGTGCCAGCAGCCCCCAGTGGGCTAGCGGGGTCGGGGAGCTGTTTTTT | CASSPQWASGVGELFF
TRBJ2-5 | TRBV11-2 | . | . | TGTGCCAGCAGCTGGATGAGTCAACGGGGGGAGACCCAGTACTTC | CASSWMSQRGETQYF
TRBJ2-7 | TRBV11-2 | . | . | TGTGCCAGCAGAAGAGAAACCTACGAGCAGTACTTC | CASRRETYEQYF
TRBJ1-3 | TRBV19 | few | TRBD1 | TGTGCCAGTAGTCTCGACAGGGGCGTTGGAAACACCATATATTTT | CASSLDRGVGNTIYF
TRBJ2-5 | TRBV6-5 | . | TRBD1 | TGTGCCAGCAGTTCGCCCGGGCCACAGGGGGGAGAGACCCAGTACTTC | CASSSPGPQGGETQYF
TRBJ2-7 | TRBV6-6 | once | . | TGTGCCAGCAGACCTCAGGGTACCCCGGGCTCCTACGAGCAGTACTTC | CASRPQGTPGSYEQYF
TRBJ1-2 | TRBV2 | . | . | . | CASSDFRGRPGGYGYTF
TRBJ1-2 | TRBV9 | . | . | TGTGCCAGCAGCGGACTCAGGGTTGACTATGGCTACACCTTC | CASSGLRVDYGYTF
TRBJ1-1 | TRBV5-1 | . | . | TGCGCCAGCAGCCCAAACTCTTTACCGAACACTGAAGCTTTCTTT | CASSPNSLPNTEAFF
TRBJ1-2 | TRBV10-3 | . | . | TGTGCCATCAGTGAGCCGCTTAGCACCTCCGGCGATGGCTACACCTTC | CAISEPLSTSGDGYTF